The present T cell receptor (beta chain) was sequenced within a study of a mutant IDH1 vaccine in newly diagnosed glioma. Study details: Patients, over weeks 1, 3, 5, 7, 11, 15, 19 and 23, received a total of eight vaccinations. The treated population exhibited a male proportion of roughly 60%, a female proportion of approximately 38%, and a mean age of around 40 years. Former treatment meant radiotherapy, temozolomide, or both; the majority had gotten both.

Time point of the sample: week 23, last vaccination. Each dose delivered 300 ug of mutant IDH1 20-mer peptide subcutaneously with imiquimod. There were new WHO grade 3 or 4 astrocytomas in the donors, and these were IDH1-mutant and ATRX-lost. The CDR3 spans 16 residues. Germline V gene sequence: CDR1 MRHNA, CDR2 SNTAGT. Trimming removed 3 bases at V and 3 bases at J, with 15 bases between. A word on this clone: Its specificity is not known.

Using immunoSEQ multiplex PCR, the repertoire was profiled, and TCRdb retains in-frame clones only, with some absent. The data contain about 38,000 clones, 75% to 85% of them singletons. The rearrangement uses TRBV6-4 and TRBJ1-5, with D perhaps matching TRBD1 (6 bases). The sequence derives from a man aged 35 to 55 with glioma. The specimen was PBMCs, collected from a glioma patient whose treatment included an IDH1 peptide vaccine. The chain's CDR3 is CASSELQGIDNQPQHF. As DNA, the CDR3 is TGTGCCAGCAGTGAACTACAGGGTATCGACAATCAGCCCCAGCATTTT.